Shown below are 17 T cell receptor beta chains from a single sample sequenced in a study of OX40 agonist ivuxolimab in advanced cancers. TCRdb keeps only in-frame clones here, not all; method: immunoSEQ multiplex PCR. The sample lists tens of thousands of clones, over 75% seen once, with 3.1% in the top ten. This sample comprised CD4+ or CD8+ T cells sorted from blood, obtained in a trial of the OX40 agonist ivuxolimab. These receptors all come from an adult with an advanced solid tumor such as melanoma, head and neck, liver or kidney cancer.

The CDR3 is CATYERGRSVSTGELFF. The CDR3 DNA reads as TGTGCCACCTACGAAAGGGGAAGGTCGGTTTCCACCGGGGAGCTGTTTTTT. This chain links TRBV19 with TRBJ2-2; TRBD1 might be the D (5 bases). CDR3 length equals 17 residues. V lost 10 bases and J lost 4, with 25 bases in between. Germline V CDR1 and CDR2: LNHDA, SQIVND (reference sequence). Supplemented by reference TRBV19 and TRBJ2-2, the full variable domain reads DGGITQSPKYLFRKEGQNVTLSCEQNLNHDAMYWYRQDPGQGLRLIYYSQIVNDFQKGDIAEGYSVSREKKESFPLTVTSAQKNPTAFYLCATYERGRSVSTGELFFGEGSRLTVL.

This clone was counted a few times. The V and J genes are TRBV27 and TRBJ2-7; D call uncertain. CDR3 length equals 11 residues. The V gene lost 6 bases and the J gene lost 7 bases, with 10 bases spanning the gap. Germline CDR1 is MNHEY and CDR2 is SMNVEV (reference sequence). DNA of the CDR3: TGTGCCAGCAGGTTCACCGGGGAGCAGTACTTC. This gives the protein CASRFTGEQYF.

The chain combines TRBV7-9 with TRBJ1-1, with D uncertain. The CDR3 has 16 residues. V was shortened by 3 bases and J by 1 base, with 15 bases between the two germline ends. Germline V gene lookup returns CDR1 SEHNR and CDR2 FQNEAQ (reference sequence). CDR3 in amino acids: CASSFPIGRQNTEAFF. CDR3 DNA: TGTGCCAGCAGCTTCCCGATTGGGCGTCAGAACACTGAAGCTTTCTTT.

V usage is TRBV30 and J usage is TRBJ2-3; the D is unclear. CDR3 size: 14 residues. CDR1 and CDR2 (germline): GTSNPN, SVGIG (reference sequence). The V gene lost 5 bases and the J gene lost 0 bases, with 12 bases spanning the gap. CDR3 coding DNA: TGTGCCTGGGGACCTTGGTCAAGCACAGATACGCAGTATTTT. It codes for CAWGPWSSTDTQYF.

This chain links TRBV7-3 with TRBJ2-6; D gene ambiguous. Trimming took off 1 base at V and 0 bases at J, with 4 bases between the two ends. Germline CDR1 is SGHTA and CDR2 is FQGTGA. The CDR3 is 15 amino acids. The CDR3 loop reads CASSLRDSGANVLTF. The CDR3 coding sequence is TGTGCCAGCAGCTTAAGAGACTCTGGGGCCAACGTCCTGACTTTC. The full variable domain, in which reference TRBV7-3 and TRBJ2-6 provide the parts outside the CDR3, is GAGVSQTPSNKVTEKGKYVELRCDPISGHTALYWYRQSLGQGPEFLIYFQGTGAADDSGLPNDRFFAVRPEGSVSTLKIQRTERGDSAVYLCASSLRDSGANVLTFGAGSRLTVL.

This chain connects TRBV6-6 to TRBJ2-5; 7 nucleotides match TRBD2. From germline, CDR1 is MNHNY and CDR2 SVGAGI (reference sequence). There are 15 residues in the CDR3. V was clipped by 3 bases and J by 3 bases; unmatched bases: 7. The DNA of the CDR3 is TGTGCCAGCAGTTATGCTTCGAGCGGGGAAGAGACCCAGTACTTC. Translated, it gives CASSYASSGEETQYF.

This clone was recorded once. The CDR3 bases are TGTGCCAGCAGTCCGGACAGACGCACTTATGGCTACACCTTC. It codes for CASSPDRRTYGYTF. The gene calls are TRBV6-5 and TRBJ1-2; a weak D match, TRBD1 (6 bases). CDR1 and CDR2 from the germline V gene are MNHEY and SVGAGI. The CDR3 consists of 14 residues. V was trimmed by 5 bases and J by 5 bases, leaving 15 bases between them.

The chain couples TRBV7-2 to TRBJ1-3, with TRBD1 as a possible D gene (5 bases). The CDR3 covers 15 residues. Looked up from germline, CDR1 is SGHTA and CDR2 is FQGNSA. Trimming took off 1 base at V and 0 bases at J, with 7 bases between the two ends. CDR3 sequence reads: CASSLGRDSGNTIYF. The DNA of the CDR3 is TGTGCCAGCAGCTTAGGCAGGGACTCTGGAAACACCATATATTTT. Full variable domain (outside the CDR3, taken from reference TRBV7-2 and TRBJ1-3): GAGVSQSPSNKVTEKGKDVELRCDPISGHTALYWYRQSLGQGLEFLIYFQGNSAPDKSGLPSDRFSAERTGGSVSTLTIQRTQQEDSAVYLCASSLGRDSGNTIYFGEGSWLTVV.

This chain links TRBV7-2 with TRBJ1-5; D ambiguous. CDR3 length: 16 amino acids. Trimming pared 1 base from V and 3 bases from J, leaving 13 bases between. Germline V CDR1 and CDR2: SGHTA, FQGNSA. CDR3 protein: CASSLERHLSNQPQHF. The DNA for the CDR3 is TGTGCCAGCAGCTTAGAACGACACCTTTCCAATCAGCCCCAGCATTTT.

V gene TRBV7-2 combines with J gene TRBJ1-3; no definite D call. The V gene lost 0 bases and the J gene lost 0 bases, with 6 bases spanning the gap. In germline, CDR1 is SGHTA, CDR2 FQGNSA. The length of the CDR3 is 15 residues. The CDR3 protein is CASSLAGFSGNTIYF. The DNA of the CDR3 is TGTGCCAGCAGCTTAGCGGGGTTCTCTGGAAACACCATATATTTT.

The V gene is TRBV5-1, the J gene TRBJ2-5; D call uncertain. CDR1 is SGHRS, CDR2 YFSETQ, per germline. The CDR3 contains 13 residues. Trimming took 4 bases from V and 4 from J, leaving 11 bases between them. CDR3 DNA: TGCGCCAGCAGCACCCCGTCTGGAGAGACCCAGTACTTC. This gives the protein CASSTPSGETQYF.

The sample holds many counts of this clone. V and J are TRBV30 and TRBJ2-7; 10 bases are a match to TRBD2. V shed 3 bases and J 9 bases; nucleotides not matched to a gene: 23. This CDR3 has 18 amino acids. Germline V CDR1 and CDR2: GTSNPN, SVGIG (reference sequence). As DNA, the CDR3 is TGTGCCTGGAGCCAAAAAGGGAACCTAGCGGGGGATGCTACGAGGCAGTACTTC. As protein: CAWSQKGNLAGDATRQYF.

The gene calls are TRBV2 and TRBJ1-2; D possibly corresponds to TRBD1 (6 bases). V lost 3 bases and J lost 5, with 10 bases in between. Germline V gene data show CDR1 as SNHLY and CDR2 as FYNNEI. CDR3 length equals 13 residues. The CDR3 DNA is TGTGCCAGCAGTGACAGGGGCGGGTATGGCTACACCTTC. Protein product: CASSDRGGYGYTF.

In this sample, this clone turned up once. The chain is built from TRBV6-5 and TRBJ1-5, with 7 bases that match TRBD1. In germline, CDR1 is MNHEY, CDR2 SVGAGI. The CDR3 sequence is 15 residues long. Trimming at V came to 0 bases and at J to 6 bases, leaving 5 bases not matched to a gene. The CDR3 coding sequence is TGTGCCAGCAGTTACTCGATCAGGGGGGGTCAGCCCCAGCATTTT. It codes for CASSYSIRGGQPQHF.

The chain employs TRBV27 and TRBJ2-7, with D perhaps TRBD2 (6 bases). CDR1 is MNHEY, CDR2 SMNVEV, per germline (reference sequence). Trimming took 6 bases from V and 3 from J, leaving 18 bases between them. The CDR3 is 15 residues long. The CDR3 sequence: CASRPHGGALYEQYF. The CDR3 nucleotides read TGTGCCAGCAGGCCCCATGGAGGGGCGCTCTACGAGCAGTACTTC.

The chain's CDR3 is CSGSGYTF. The CDR3 bases are TGCAGCGGTAGTGGCTACACCTTC. This rearrangement joins TRBV29-1 to TRBJ1-2; no firm D call. The V end was cut by 7 bases, the J end by 7 bases, with 4 bases between. This CDR3 is 8 amino acids long. The germline gives CDR1 SQVTM, CDR2 ANQGSEA.

This sequence joins TRBV7-2 and TRBJ2-7; D possibly corresponds to TRBD2 (5 bases). Germline V gene lookup returns CDR1 SGHTA and CDR2 FQGNSA. The CDR3 spans 14 residues. Trimming took off 4 bases at V and 2 bases at J, with 12 bases between the two ends. This CDR3 reads CASSSRPGAYEQYF. The CDR3 DNA is TGTGCCAGCAGCTCCCGGCCCGGGGCCTACGAGCAGTACTTC. Full variable domain (missing parts from reference TRBV7-2 and TRBJ2-7): GAGVSQSPSNKVTEKGKDVELRCDPISGHTALYWYRQSLGQGLEFLIYFQGNSAPDKSGLPSDRFSAERTGGSVSTLTIQRTQQEDSAVYLCASSSRPGAYEQYFGPGTRLTVT.